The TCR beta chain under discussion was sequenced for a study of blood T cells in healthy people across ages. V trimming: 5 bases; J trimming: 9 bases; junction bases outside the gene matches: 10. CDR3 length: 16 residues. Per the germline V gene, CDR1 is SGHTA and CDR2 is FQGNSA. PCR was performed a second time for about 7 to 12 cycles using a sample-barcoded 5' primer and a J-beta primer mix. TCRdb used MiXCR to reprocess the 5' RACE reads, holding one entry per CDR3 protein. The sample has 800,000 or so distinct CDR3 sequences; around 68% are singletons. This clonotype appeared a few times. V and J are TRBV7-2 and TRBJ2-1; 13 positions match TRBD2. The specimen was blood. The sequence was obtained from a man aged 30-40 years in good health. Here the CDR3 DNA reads TGTGCCAGCAGCACACAACTCGGGACTAGCGGGGCTGAGCAGTTCTTC. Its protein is CASSTQLGTSGAEQFF.